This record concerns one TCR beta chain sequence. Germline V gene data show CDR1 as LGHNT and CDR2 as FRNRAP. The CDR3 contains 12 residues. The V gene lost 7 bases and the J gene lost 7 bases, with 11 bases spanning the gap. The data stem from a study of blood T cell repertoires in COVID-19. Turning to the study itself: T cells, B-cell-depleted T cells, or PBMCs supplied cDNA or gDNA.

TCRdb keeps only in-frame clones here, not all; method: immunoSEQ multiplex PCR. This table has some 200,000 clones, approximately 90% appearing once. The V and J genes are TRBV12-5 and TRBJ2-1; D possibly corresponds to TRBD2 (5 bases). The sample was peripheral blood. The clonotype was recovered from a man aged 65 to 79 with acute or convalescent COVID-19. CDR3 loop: CASEAVGNEQFF. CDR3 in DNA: TGTGCTAGTGAAGCGGTGGGGAATGAGCAGTTCTTC.